This T cell receptor beta chain was identified during a study of blood T cell repertoires in COVID-19. About the research overall: From T cells, B-cell-depleted T cells, or PBMCs came the material, which was cDNA or gDNA.

The protocol was immunoSEQ multiplex PCR, while the TCRdb copy is restricted to in-frame clones and leaves out a portion. The sample carries hundreds of thousands of clones, roughly 90% recorded once. The study recruited people aged about 18 to 89 years across more than 20 US areas. Assignments of participants to cohorts depended upon their own reported clinical history. Cohort 3 donors were reported recovered after two negative PCRs, clearance, or symptom resolution. A single count supports this clone. Sequences were obtained from PBMCs or T cells enriched from blood (not recorded which). This TCR came from a man between 60 and 75 years old who had recovered from COVID-19.

CDR3 in DNA: TGTGCCAGCTCACCACGGGCCCTGGCAAACACTGAAGCTTTCTTT. Translation gives CASSPRALANTEAFF. The J gene is TRBJ1-1, the V gene TRBV18; D is unclear. This CDR3 is built from 15 residues. Per germline, CDR1 KGHSH and CDR2 LQKENI. Trimming left V 1 base short and J 2 bases short, with 11 bases between.